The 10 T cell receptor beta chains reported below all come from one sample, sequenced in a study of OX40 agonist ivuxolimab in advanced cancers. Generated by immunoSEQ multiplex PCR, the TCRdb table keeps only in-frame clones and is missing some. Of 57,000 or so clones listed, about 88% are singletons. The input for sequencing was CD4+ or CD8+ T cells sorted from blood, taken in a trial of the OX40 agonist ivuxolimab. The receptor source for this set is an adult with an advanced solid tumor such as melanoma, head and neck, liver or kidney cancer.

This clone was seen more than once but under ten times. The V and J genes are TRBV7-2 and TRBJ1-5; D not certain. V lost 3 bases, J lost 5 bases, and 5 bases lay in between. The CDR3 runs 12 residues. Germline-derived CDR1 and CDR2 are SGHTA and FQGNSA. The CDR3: CASSFADQPQHF. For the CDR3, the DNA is TGTGCCAGCAGCTTCGCCGATCAGCCCCAGCATTTT.

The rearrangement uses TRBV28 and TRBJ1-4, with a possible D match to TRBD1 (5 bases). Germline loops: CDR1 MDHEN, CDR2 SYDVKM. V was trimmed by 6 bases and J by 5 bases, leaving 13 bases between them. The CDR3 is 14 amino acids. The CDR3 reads CASSLPGRNEKLFF. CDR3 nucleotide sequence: TGTGCCAGCAGCCTACCGGGGCGCAATGAAAAACTGTTTTTT.

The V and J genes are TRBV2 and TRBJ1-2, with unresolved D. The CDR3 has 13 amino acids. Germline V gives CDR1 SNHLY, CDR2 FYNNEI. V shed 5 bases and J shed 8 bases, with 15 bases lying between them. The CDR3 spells CASSPAPGRGYTF. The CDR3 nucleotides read TGTGCCAGCAGTCCCGCCCCAGGCCGCGGCTACACCTTC. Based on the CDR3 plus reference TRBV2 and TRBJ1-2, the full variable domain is EPEVTQTPSHQVTQMGQEVILRCVPISNHLYFYWYRQILGQKVEFLVSFYNNEISEKSEIFDDQFSVERPDGSNFTLKIRSTKLEDSAMYFCASSPAPGRGYTFGSGTRLTVV.

The CDR3 loop is CASIFKNGGLRPDTQYF. Here the CDR3 DNA reads TGTGCCAGCATCTTTAAAAACGGGGGGCTTCGGCCAGATACGCAGTATTTT. The V gene is TRBV6-4, the J gene TRBJ2-3, with a possible D match to TRBD2 (7 bases). The CDR3 is 17 residues long. Germline V CDR1 and CDR2: MRHNA, SNTAGT. The V end lost 7 bases, the J end lost 4 bases, and 24 bases lay between the germline ends.

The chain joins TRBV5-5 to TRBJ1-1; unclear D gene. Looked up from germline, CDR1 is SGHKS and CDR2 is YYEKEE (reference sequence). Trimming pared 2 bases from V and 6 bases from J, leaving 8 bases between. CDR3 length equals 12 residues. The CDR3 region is CASSFGEAEAFF. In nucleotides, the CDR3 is TGTGCCAGCAGCTTTGGGGAGGCTGAAGCTTTCTTT.

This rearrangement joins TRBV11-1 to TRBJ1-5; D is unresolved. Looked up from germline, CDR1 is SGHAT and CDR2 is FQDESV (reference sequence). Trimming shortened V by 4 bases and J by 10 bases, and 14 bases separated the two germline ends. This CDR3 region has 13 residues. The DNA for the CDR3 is TGTGCCAGCAGCTCCCGCCGCGACCTTCCCCAGCATTTT. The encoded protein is CASSSRRDLPQHF.

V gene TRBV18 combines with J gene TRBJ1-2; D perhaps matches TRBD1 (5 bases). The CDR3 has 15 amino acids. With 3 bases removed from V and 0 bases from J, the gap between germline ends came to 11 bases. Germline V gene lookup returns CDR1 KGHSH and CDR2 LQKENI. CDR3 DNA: TGTGCCAGCTCACCCGCGGCAGGGACTAACTATGGCTACACCTTC. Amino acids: CASSPAAGTNYGYTF.

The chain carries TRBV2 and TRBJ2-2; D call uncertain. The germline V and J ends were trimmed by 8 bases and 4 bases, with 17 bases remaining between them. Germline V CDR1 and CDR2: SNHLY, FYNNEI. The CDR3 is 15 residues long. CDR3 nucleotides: TGTGCCAGCTCAAGTACGCCCCAAGGCACCGGGGAGCTGTTTTTT. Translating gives CASSSTPQGTGELFF.

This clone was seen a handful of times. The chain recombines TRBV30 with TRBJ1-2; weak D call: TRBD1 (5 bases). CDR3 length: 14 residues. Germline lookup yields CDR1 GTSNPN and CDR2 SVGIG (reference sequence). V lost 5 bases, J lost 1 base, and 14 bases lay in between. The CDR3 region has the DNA TGTGCCTGGGGGACGGGAGAATTTAACTATGGCTACACCTTC. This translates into CAWGTGEFNYGYTF.

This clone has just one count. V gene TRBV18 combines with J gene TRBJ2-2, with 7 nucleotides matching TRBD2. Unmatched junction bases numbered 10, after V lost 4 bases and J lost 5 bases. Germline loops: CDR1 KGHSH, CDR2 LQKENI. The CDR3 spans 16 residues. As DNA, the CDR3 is TGTGCCAGCTCACTTACTAGCGCCACGGGAACCGGGGAGCTGTTTTTT. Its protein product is CASSLTSATGTGELFF. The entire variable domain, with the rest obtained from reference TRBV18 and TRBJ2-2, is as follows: NAGVMQNPRHLVRRRGQEARLRCSPMKGHSHVYWYRQLPEEGLKFMVYLQKENIIDESGMPKERFSAEFPKEGPSILRIQQVVRGDSAAYFCASSLTSATGTGELFFGEGSRLTVL.